These 13 T cell receptor beta chains originate from one sample sequenced in a study of blood T cell repertoires in COVID-19. TCRdb's copy holds only in-frame clones and misses some; the assay was immunoSEQ multiplex PCR. This sample carries under 300,000 clones, about 90% of them seen once, and the ten largest clones take under 2.5%. Sequenced sample: peripheral blood. Every receptor here comes from an older woman with COVID-19, enrolled during active disease.

The V and J genes are TRBV18 and TRBJ1-4, with TRBD1 identical over 10 bases. V lost 3 bases and J lost 7; bases outside the gene matches: 11. CDR3 length equals 17 residues. The germline gives CDR1 KGHSH, CDR2 LQKENI. The CDR3 loop is CASSPVLRDRGVEKLFF. The CDR3 DNA is TGTGCCAGCTCACCGGTCTTGCGGGACAGGGGTGTTGAAAAACTGTTTTTT. Complete variable domain (other parts from reference TRBV18 and TRBJ1-4): NAGVMQNPRHLVRRRGQEARLRCSPMKGHSHVYWYRQLPEEGLKFMVYLQKENIIDESGMPKERFSAEFPKEGPSILRIQQVVRGDSAAYFCASSPVLRDRGVEKLFFGSGTQLSVL.

This clone was counted a few times. The J gene is TRBJ1-6, the V gene TRBV10-2, with D perhaps TRBD1 (6 bases). This CDR3 has 14 amino acids. In germline, CDR1 is WSHSY, CDR2 SAAADI. V was pared by 4 bases and J by 5 bases, with 9 bases between. CDR3 loop: CASSGDTDNSPLHF. The CDR3 region has the DNA TGCGCCAGCAGTGGGGACACCGATAATTCACCCCTCCACTTT.

The chain is built from TRBV5-4 and TRBJ2-7, with TRBD2 as a possible D gene (7 bases). Germline V gene sequence: CDR1 SGHNT, CDR2 YYREEE (reference sequence). The V end lost 4 bases, the J end lost 2 bases, and 19 bases lay between the germline ends. The CDR3 loop spans 16 amino acids. The CDR3, as DNA: TGTGCCAGCAGCCTGGGGGGGGGCAGGGGAACCTACGAGCAGTACTTC. Protein: CASSLGGGRGTYEQYF.

The V gene is TRBV11-2, the J gene TRBJ1-2; tentative D call: TRBD1 (5 bases). The V gene lost 0 bases and the J gene lost 8 bases, with 13 bases spanning the gap. CDR1 SGHAT and CDR2 FQNNGV come from the germline V gene. The CDR3 runs 14 residues. The CDR3 here is CASSLEAGVQGYTF. The CDR3 nucleotides read TGTGCCAGCAGCTTAGAGGCGGGGGTCCAGGGCTACACCTTC. The complete variable domain, with remaining parts taken from reference TRBV11-2 and TRBJ1-2, reads EAGVAQSPRYKIIEKRQSVAFWCNPISGHATLYWYQQILGQGPKLLIQFQNNGVVDDSQLPKDRFSAERLKGVDSTLKIQPAKLEDSAVYLCASSLEAGVQGYTFGSGTRLTVV.

The V and J genes are TRBV7-2 and TRBJ1-3; no definite D call. The CDR3 covers 14 residues. Germline CDR1 reads SGHTA; CDR2 reads FQGNSA. V dropped 1 base and J dropped 7 bases, with 11 bases sitting between them. The CDR3 is CASSLVGVGNTIYF. The CDR3 nucleotides read TGTGCCAGCAGCTTAGTGGGCGTGGGTAACACCATATATTTT.

J is TRBJ1-4 and V is TRBV11-2, with a tentative D call TRBD1 (5 bases). Germline values: CDR1 SGHAT, CDR2 FQNNGV. V was shortened by 4 bases and J by 8 bases, with 17 bases between the two germline ends. This CDR3 contains 15 residues. CDR3 nucleotide sequence: TGTGCCAGCAGCTCCCCTTGGCGACGGGGGGAAAAACTGTTTTTT. This gives the protein CASSSPWRRGEKLFF.

A remark on this clone: A junction end diverges from the germline sequence, so it may reflect a read error. Other DNA sequences within the sample encode an identical CDR3. The chain employs TRBV7-3 and TRBJ2-7; D remains unclear. CDR3 length equals 14 residues. Germline V gene sequence: CDR1 SGHTA, CDR2 FQGTGA. The CDR3 bases are TGCGCCAGCAGCTTATCGCGGATTGGCTACGAGCAGTACTTC. It yields the protein CASSLSRIGYEQYF.

This chain uses TRBV19 with TRBJ1-5; 7 bases fit TRBD1. Germline CDR1 and CDR2: LNHDA and SQIVND (reference sequence). V lost 9 bases, J lost 5 bases, and 10 bases stayed unmatched. The CDR3 sequence is 14 residues long. The CDR3 nucleotides are TGTGCCAGCCGGAACACAGGGGTTCATCAGCCCCAGCATTTT. It codes for CASRNTGVHQPQHF.

The chain links TRBV29-1 to TRBJ2-2; D uncertain. Germline V gives CDR1 SQVTM, CDR2 ANQGSEA. This CDR3 has 13 amino acids. Between the trimmed V and J ends, which lost 6 bases and 4 bases, there was a span of 12 bases. The CDR3 here is CSVQQPVTGELFF. CDR3 in DNA: TGCAGCGTACAACAGCCAGTCACCGGGGAGCTGTTTTTT.

V and J are TRBV6-5 and TRBJ2-5, with a possible D match to TRBD1 (5 bases). Trimming removed 7 bases from V and 5 bases from J, with 17 bases in between. The CDR3 length is 14 residues. CDR1 is MNHEY, CDR2 SVGAGI, per germline. The DNA for the CDR3 is TGTGCCAGCACCCTCGGACACCCAGGGGAGACCCAGTACTTC. It is translated as CASTLGHPGETQYF.

The rearrangement uses TRBV9 and TRBJ1-2; 7 bases align to TRBD1. The CDR3 contains 12 residues. V dropped 6 bases and J dropped 3; count of bases not matched to a gene: 2. CDR1 is SGDLS and CDR2 is YYNGEE in the germline V gene. In nucleotides, the CDR3 is TGTGCCAGCACCGACAGGGACTATGGCTACACCTTC. It codes for CASTDRDYGYTF.

J is TRBJ1-1 and V is TRBV6-6; D not certain. CDR1 is MNHNY, CDR2 SVGAGI, per germline (reference sequence). V shed 10 bases and J shed 5 bases, with 11 bases lying between them. The CDR3 is made up of 11 amino acids. CDR3 sequence reads: CATALVTEAFF. The CDR3 bases are TGTGCCACCGCGCTCGTAACTGAAGCTTTCTTT.

This chain uses TRBV5-1 with TRBJ1-5; TRBD1 might be the D (5 bases). The V and J ends lost 4 bases and 5 bases respectively, with 13 bases between them. The CDR3 loop spans 14 amino acids. The germline CDR1 and CDR2 sequences are SGHRS and YFSETQ. CDR3 sequence reads: CASSPGGGDQPQHF. In DNA, the CDR3 is TGCGCCAGCAGCCCCGGGGGTGGGGATCAGCCCCAGCATTTT. Together with reference TRBV5-1 and TRBJ1-5, the CDR3 gives the full variable domain: KAGVTQTPRYLIKTRGQQVTLSCSPISGHRSVSWYQQTPGQGLQFLFEYFSETQRNKGNFPGRFSGRQFSNSRSEMNVSTLELGDSALYLCASSPGGGDQPQHFGDGTRLSIL.